The rows below give T cell receptor beta chains drawn from one sample of a study of blood T cells in healthy people across ages. Each CDR3 protein is one row after TCRdb ran MiXCR on the 5' RACE reads. The table shows about a million distinct CDR3 sequences, with more than 30% occurring only once. The specimen was blood. The receptors were sampled from a man aged 18 to 30 in good health. Each CDR3 is given without its conserved first and last residue. Fields, in order: J gene, V gene, CDR3 protein.

TRBJ1-2,TRBV7-9,ASSSNSGTGDYGYT
TRBJ1-1,TRBV2,ASSEGNRGKGTEAF
TRBJ1-1,TRBV25-1,AFQPDTEAF
TRBJ1-4,TRBV29-1,SVTGQGSNEKLF
TRBJ1-1,TRBV29-1,SAYITTANTEAF
TRBJ2-7,TRBV7-2,ASSLPSGPYEQY
TRBJ2-1,TRBV9,ASSARTGGYNEQF
TRBJ2-1,TRBV6-5,ASSYGGLAGGDNEQF
TRBJ1-5,TRBV10-3,AIMAGDNQPQH
TRBJ2-3,TRBV29-1,SGTSRTDTQY
TRBJ2-7,TRBV5-1,ASSPCGTAQYEQY
TRBJ1-2,TRBV19,ASSKGQLLYGYT
TRBJ1-1,TRBV10-3,AVGRSEAF
TRBJ2-5,TRBV5-1,ASSLAGRFQETQY
TRBJ2-5,TRBV9,ASSNSGQVGETQY
TRBJ2-4,TRBV4-2,ASSPGQSRPWKQY
TRBJ1-5,TRBV19,ASDIASNQPQH
TRBJ1-2,TRBV20-1,SAPTGGKDGYT
TRBJ2-1,TRBV12-3/TRBV12-4,ASSDPGTSRYNEQF
TRBJ1-2,TRBV27,ASRDPRVHGYT
TRBJ1-3,TRBV7-2,ASSSGGTGNTIY
TRBJ2-7,TRBV27,ASSSPPDEQY
TRBJ1-4,TRBV10-3,ASSAISNEKLF
TRBJ1-2,TRBV12-3/TRBV12-4,ASSFNVYRAQSYGYT
TRBJ1-5,TRBV5-6,ASSSQTGRYQPQH
TRBJ2-3,TRBV9,ASSVGASGGSTQY
TRBJ1-2,TRBV29-1,SVGAGLHGYT
TRBJ1-2,TRBV2,ASSDEEGSSYT
TRBJ1-1,TRBV27,ASSYGTGVNTEAF
TRBJ1-3,TRBV12-3/TRBV12-4,ASSGTVGNTIY
TRBJ2-3,TRBV10-3,AISELGEVTDTQY
TRBJ1-2,TRBV27,ASSTPGQIYGYT
TRBJ2-1,TRBV7-3,ASSLTRGSNNEQF
TRBJ2-3,TRBV2,ASSVLAGNTDTQY
TRBJ2-1,TRBV12-3/TRBV12-4,ASTHSSGGYNEQF
TRBJ1-2,TRBV29-1,SGLTGTVVGYT
-,TRBV27,ASSVGWGNEQY
TRBJ2-3,TRBV24-1,ATSDPGVDTQY
TRBJ2-2,TRBV20-1,SARDSIHTATGELF
-,TRBV4-3,ASSFGLQGEQY
TRBJ1-5,TRBV3-1,ASSQVIVSNQPQH
TRBJ2-1,TRBV6-5,ASSLYLNQGFEF
-,TRBV5-1,ASSFQGGNHEQY
TRBJ2-5,TRBV9,ASSVGARQRGETQY
TRBJ1-2,TRBV4-1,ASSHYGQGNGYT
TRBJ2-7,TRBV7-2,ASSLASQYEQY
TRBJ2-1,TRBV7-9,ASSSTGYNEQF
TRBJ2-2,TRBV4-1,ASSLRIRANTGELF
TRBJ1-5,TRBV4-2,ASSQGVVGRGRQNQPQH
TRBJ2-2,TRBV18,ASSPQQGSNTGELF
TRBJ2-1,TRBV9,ASSVGIAGGEEQF
TRBJ2-3,TRBV5-1,ASSLEAGAGYTQY
TRBJ2-1,TRBV7-9,ASSGGPNEQF
TRBJ2-6,TRBV4-3,ASSFRGLRSGANVLT